A selection of T cell receptor beta chains follows, all from one sample in a study of CD8 T cells in Susac syndrome. TCRdb fed the immunoSEQ multiplex PCR reads into MiXCR, producing one record per CDR3 protein. The repertoire consists of 100,000 to 150,000 distinct CDR3 sequences, with 80% occurring once and the leading ten covering 0.51%. What was sequenced was CD8+ T cells from PBMCs. Every receptor here comes from a human donor with multiple sclerosis. The CDR3 runs from the conserved cysteine through the conserved F or W. A D gene is named only where the DNA matches it firmly. Size tells how often a clone was seen (once, few, many) or the class of an expanded clone, and some rows leave it out.

j_call v_call d_call clone_size cdr3_nt cdr3_aa
TRBJ2-1 TRBV7-9 - - TGTGCCAGCAGCTTAGTGGGTTCGGCCTACAATGAGCAGTTCTTC CASSLVGSAYNEQFF
TRBJ2-5 TRBV28 - - TGTGCCAGCAGTTTTGTTGAGCAAGAGACCCAGTACTTC CASSFVEQETQYF
TRBJ1-3 TRBV12-5 TRBD1 - TGTGCTAGTGTTTCCGGGACAGAACGAACCATATATTTT CASVSGTERTIYF
TRBJ1-4 TRBV7-8 - - TGTGCCAGCAGCTTAGTTGTATCAGTTGTTATGGGCACAACTAATGAAAAACTGCTTTTT CASSLVVSVVMGTTNEKLLF
TRBJ2-7 TRBV13 - once TGTGCCAGCAGCCGGGGACTCTCAGCCCACTCATACGAGCAGTACTTC CASSRGLSAHSYEQYF
TRBJ2-4 TRBV5-1 - - TGCGCCAGCAGCTTGGACGCAGGATCAACCCAAAACATTCAGTACTTC CASSLDAGSTQNIQYF
TRBJ2-7 TRBV2 TRBD1 few TGTGCCAGCGAGGGACAGGGAGCCTACGAGCAGTACTTC CASEGQGAYEQYF
TRBJ1-2 TRBV13 - - TGTGCCAGCAGCTTAGGTCAGGGCGATTATGGCTACACCTTC CASSLGQGDYGYTF
TRBJ1-2 TRBV12-3/TRBV12-4 - - TGTGCCAGCAACGTCCACGGGGGCTATGGCTACACCTTC CASNVHGGYGYTF
TRBJ2-1 TRBV6-5 - - TGTGCCAGCAGCCACAGGGAGGACTACAATGAGCAGTTCTTC CASSHREDYNEQFF
TRBJ1-5 TRBV6-5 - - TGTGCCAGCAGTTTCCTCGGGACGTCGAGTCAGCCCCAGCATTTT CASSFLGTSSQPQHF
TRBJ2-6 TRBV12-3/TRBV12-4 - - TGTGCCAGCAGCCTCCGAAGAGGGGCCAACGTCCTGACTTTC CASSLRRGANVLTF
TRBJ1-1 TRBV27 - - TGTGCCAGCAGTCTGATGGGGGCCGTAGCTGAAGCTTTCTTT CASSLMGAVAEAFF
TRBJ2-3 TRBV5-6 TRBD1 - TGTGCCAGCAGCTTGGTATCGACAGGGCAACCTTTAAGCACAGATACGCAGTATTTT CASSLVSTGQPLSTDTQYF
TRBJ2-3 TRBV9 - - TGTGCCAGCAGCGTAGGTTTGGTGACTAACACAGATACGCAGTATTTT CASSVGLVTNTDTQYF
TRBJ1-1 TRBV4-3 - - TGCGCCAGCAGCCATGGAGGGGGTCAAACTGAAGCTTTCTTT CASSHGGGQTEAFF
TRBJ2-1 TRBV12-3/TRBV12-4 TRBD2 few TGTGCCAGCAGCCCGGGACTAGCGGACAATGAGCAGTTCTTC CASSPGLADNEQFF
TRBJ1-1 TRBV2 - - TGTGCCAGCGACAGCGGACAGATAAACACTGAAGCTTTCTTT CASDSGQINTEAFF
TRBJ2-4 TRBV6-2/TRBV6-3 TRBD2 - TGTGCCAGCAGACCCCCGGGACTAGCGGGGAAACCGCTAGCCAAAAACATTCAGTACTTC CASRPPGLAGKPLAKNIQYF
TRBJ1-1 TRBV30 - - TGTGCCTGGAGTGTAGGGGATCCTGGCACTGAAGCTTTCTTT CAWSVGDPGTEAFF
TRBJ2-2 TRBV11-1 - - TGTGCCAGCAGCTCCCCCCGATTTAACCCCGGGGAGCTGTTTTTT CASSSPRFNPGELFF
TRBJ1-2 TRBV27 TRBD1 - TGTGCCAGCAGTCCCCCGGGACAGAATGGCTACACCTTC CASSPPGQNGYTF
TRBJ2-2 TRBV12-3/TRBV12-4 TRBD1 - TGTGCCAGCAGTTCCCCGGACAGGGGTCATGGTGGCGGGGAGCTGTTTTTT CASSSPDRGHGGGELFF
TRBJ1-4 TRBV5-6 - - TGTGCCAGCAGCTCGGGCGGTTCTTATGAAAAACTGTTTTTT CASSSGGSYEKLFF
TRBJ1-1 TRBV19 TRBD1 - TGTGCCAGTGACCCAGGGGGGAACACTGAAGCTTTCTTT CASDPGGNTEAFF
TRBJ1-2 TRBV20-1 - - TGCAGTGCTAGAGGAGTAGCCGCGTCCTATGGCTACACCTTC CSARGVAASYGYTF
TRBJ1-1 TRBV5-8 - few TGTGCCAGCAGCTTGTATTACAGCCTGCCTTTGAGCACTGAAGCTTTCTTT CASSLYYSLPLSTEAFF
TRBJ1-5 TRBV20-1 TRBD1 - TGCAGTGCTAGCAGGGGGTTTGTTGCCAATCAGCCCCAGCATTTT CSASRGFVANQPQHF
TRBJ1-2 TRBV7-9 - - TGTGCCAGCAGCTCCGGGACGGGGGACGGGAGCTACACCTTC CASSSGTGDGSYTF
TRBJ2-1 TRBV14 - - TGTGCCAGCAGCCAGGGCGGGAATGGGGCTGAGCAGTTCTTC CASSQGGNGAEQFF